The rows below give T cell receptor beta chains drawn from one sample of a study of T-cell memory formation after mild COVID-19. TCRdb fed the 5' RACE reads into MiXCR, producing one record per CDR3 protein. The table shows under 550,000 distinct CDR3 sequences, with about 20% occurring only once. Sequenced sample: PBMCs or a T cell subset sorted from them (not recorded which). The receptor set was obtained from a man between 18 and 29 years old who had mild COVID-19 (a few samples of this study predate the infection). Cell type and time point are not known. Both conserved end residues are part of each CDR3. D genes are given only for firm matches. Not every row has a clone size; where given, it reads once, few, many or a size class.

TRBD2,TRBV20-1,few,TRBJ2-5,CSGLAGTQETQYF,TGCAGTGGTCTAGCGGGGACACAAGAGACCCAGTACTTC
-,TRBV5-6,-,TRBJ2-1,CASSDVPLSYNEQFF,TGTGCCAGCAGCGATGTCCCTCTCTCCTACAATGAGCAGTTCTTC
TRBD1,TRBV7-6,-,TRBJ2-3,CASSPDRGDTQYF,TGTGCCAGCAGCCCCGACAGGGGAGATACGCAGTATTTT
TRBD1,TRBV7-9,few,TRBJ1-6,CASSRGQVRNSPLHF,TGTGCCAGCAGCAGGGGACAGGTCAGAAATTCACCCCTCCACTTT
TRBD2,TRBV29-1,-,TRBJ2-1,CRALGGGANEQFF,TGCAGGGCCCTCGGCGGGGGGGCGAATGAGCAGTTCTTC
TRBD2,TRBV28,-,TRBJ2-1,CASSFPLRGPAGTYNEQFF,TGTGCCAGCAGTTTCCCACTTCGTGGTCCAGCGGGAACATACAATGAGCAGTTCTTC
-,TRBV27,few,TRBJ2-6,CASSWGVYGANVLTF,TGTGCCAGCAGTTGGGGTGTTTATGGGGCCAACGTCCTGACTTTC
-,TRBV5-6,-,TRBJ2-7,CASSLWNRGGEQYF,TGTGCCAGCAGCTTGTGGAACAGGGGGGGAGAGCAGTACTTC
-,TRBV19,-,TRBJ1-5,CASSIWGSNQPQHF,TGTGCCAGTAGTATTTGGGGTAGCAATCAGCCCCAGCATTTT
TRBD1,TRBV25-1,many,TRBJ1-2,CASQTGGGHGYTF,TGTGCCAGCCAGACAGGGGGCGGTCATGGCTACACCTTC
-,TRBV5-1,-,TRBJ1-2,CASSLSDSYGYTF,TGCGCCAGCAGCTTGTCGGACAGCTATGGCTACACCTTC
-,TRBV19,-,TRBJ1-5,CASSRADFDQPQHF,TGTGCCAGTAGTAGGGCAGATTTCGATCAGCCCCAGCATTTT
-,TRBV7-6,-,TRBJ1-2,CASSFDNSYGYTF,TGTGCCAGCAGCTTTGACAATTCCTATGGCTACACCTTC
TRBD1,TRBV7-9,few,TRBJ1-2,CASSYRQGSNYGYTF,TGTGCCAGCAGCTATAGACAGGGATCGAACTATGGCTACACCTTC
-,TRBV6-4,-,TRBJ2-3,CASSEFSTDTQYF,TGTGCCAGCAGTGAGTTTAGCACAGATACGCAGTATTTT
-,TRBV11-2,-,TRBJ2-7,CASSSLQEGQYF,TGTGCCAGCAGCTCTCTACAGGAAGGGCAGTACTTC
-,TRBV7-9,-,TRBJ1-2,CASSLRTAGSYGYTF,TGTGCCAGCAGCTTACGCACTGCAGGTAGCTATGGCTACACCTTC
-,TRBV5-1,many,TRBJ2-1,CASSTPTGEQFF,TGCGCCAGCAGCACCCCGACAGGAGAGCAGTTCTTC
TRBD2,TRBV20-1,-,TRBJ2-5,CSAIGLVGETQYF,TGCAGTGCTATCGGACTAGTTGGAGAGACCCAGTACTTC
TRBD1,TRBV6-2/TRBV6-3,-,TRBJ1-5,CASSTHTTGKEPQHF,TGTGCCAGCAGTACGCACACGACAGGGAAGGAGCCCCAGCATTTT
TRBD1,TRBV28,-,TRBJ1-2,CASSLTQGVGYTF,TGTGCCAGCAGTTTGACCCAGGGGGTAGGCTACACCTTC
-,TRBV24-1,-,TRBJ2-5,CATSVTVGIGRETQYF,TGTGCCACCAGTGTAACGGTGGGGATAGGGCGGGAGACCCAGTACTTC
-,TRBV4-1,-,TRBJ1-2,CASSPSPGGFYGYTF,TGCGCCAGCAGCCCCTCCCCTGGGGGTTTCTACGGCTACACCTTC
TRBD2,TRBV20-1,few,TRBJ2-3,CSASAAGGPVLQYF,TGCAGTGCTAGCGCAGCGGGGGGGCCGGTTTTGCAGTATTTT
-,TRBV5-4,-,TRBJ1-2,CASSLVKSAERGYTF,TGTGCCAGCAGCTTGGTAAAGTCCGCTGAGCGTGGCTACACCTTC
TRBD1,TRBV5-1,-,TRBJ2-3,CASILGQGARDTQYF,TGCGCCAGTATCTTGGGACAGGGGGCGAGAGATACGCAGTATTTT
-,TRBV4-1,many,TRBJ1-2,CASSPRQGVGYGYTF,TGCGCCAGCAGCCCCCGCCAAGGAGTTGGCTATGGCTACACCTTC
-,TRBV9,few,TRBJ2-1,CASAPVSYNEQFF,TGTGCCAGCGCCCCGGTATCCTACAATGAGCAGTTCTTC
-,TRBV6-5,-,TRBJ2-1,CASSDGGFGMFF,TGTGCCAGCAGTGACGGGGGATTCGGGATGTTCTTC
TRBD1,TRBV10-3,-,TRBJ2-1,CAISPRDRESWEQFF,TGTGCCATCAGCCCCCGGGACAGGGAGTCTTGGGAGCAGTTCTTC
-,TRBV6-6,-,TRBJ2-1,CASSTARAVYNEQFF,TGTGCCAGCAGTACCGCGCGGGCCGTTTACAATGAGCAGTTCTTC
-,TRBV18,few,TRBJ2-3,CASSPLSGTTDTQYF,TGTGCCAGCTCACCATTAAGCGGAACCACAGATACGCAGTATTTT
-,TRBV11-2,-,TRBJ2-1,CASSLGLSLIYNEQFF,TGTGCCAGCAGTTTAGGACTATCGCTGATTTACAATGAGCAGTTCTTC
TRBD2,TRBV4-3,-,TRBJ2-3,CASSPRGLGGGTDTQYF,TGCGCCAGCAGCCCGCGGGGACTAGGGGGAGGAACAGATACGCAGTATTTT
TRBD1,TRBV7-3,-,TRBJ2-2,CASSPQGARGTGELFF,TGTGCCAGCAGCCCACAGGGGGCGCGGGGCACCGGGGAGCTGTTTTTT
-,TRBV6-2/TRBV6-3,-,TRBJ2-3,CATQRGGSADTQYF,TGTGCCACCCAGAGGGGGGGTTCCGCAGATACGCAGTATTTT
-,TRBV5-1,-,TRBJ1-4,CASSLAPTDGNGLFF,TGCGCCAGCAGCTTGGCCCCCACGGACGGGAACGGGCTGTTTTTT
-,TRBV7-2,few,TRBJ2-5,CASSLMGVQYF,TGTGCCAGCAGCTTAATGGGGGTCCAGTACTTC
-,TRBV20-1,few,TRBJ1-5,CSAIRTASNQPQHF,TGCAGTGCCATCCGGACGGCCTCTAATCAGCCCCAGCATTTT